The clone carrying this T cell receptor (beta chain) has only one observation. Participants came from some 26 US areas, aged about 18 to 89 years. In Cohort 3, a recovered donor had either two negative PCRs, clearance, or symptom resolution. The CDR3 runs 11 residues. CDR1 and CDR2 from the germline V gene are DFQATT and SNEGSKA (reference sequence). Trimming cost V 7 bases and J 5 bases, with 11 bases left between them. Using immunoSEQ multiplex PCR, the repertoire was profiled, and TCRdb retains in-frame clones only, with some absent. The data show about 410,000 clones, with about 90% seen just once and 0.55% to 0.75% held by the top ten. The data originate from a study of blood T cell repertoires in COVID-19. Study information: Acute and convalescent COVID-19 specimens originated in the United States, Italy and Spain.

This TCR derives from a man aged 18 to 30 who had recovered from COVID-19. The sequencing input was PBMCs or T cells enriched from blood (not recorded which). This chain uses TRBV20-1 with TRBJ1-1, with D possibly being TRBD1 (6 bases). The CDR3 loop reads CSVQGQTEAFF. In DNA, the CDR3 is TGCAGTGTCCAGGGGCAGACTGAAGCTTTCTTT.